This TCR beta chain was recorded in a study of cytomegalovirus exposure and HLA in healthy donors. Study-level findings and limits: It was 150 or so TCR beta chains that were listed as cytomegalovirus-associated.

Amplification used 60 Vbeta primers and 13 Jbeta primers. Sequencing used immunoSEQ multiplex PCR; TCRdb keeps in-frame clones, though not all of them. This sample has under 200,000 clones, with around three quarters found just once. CDR3 size: 14 residues. In germline, CDR1 is SGHRS, CDR2 YFSETQ. Turning to this clone: What it binds is unknown.

This sequence was found in a woman aged 40 to 50 in good health and CMV-seronegative. The sequencing sample was made of PBMCs. The J gene is TRBJ2-5, the V gene TRBV5-1; 8 nucleotides align to TRBD1. The end of the DNA aligns better with TRBJ2-7, so the J call may be wrong. The CDR3 spells CASSAGTGGYEQYF. The CDR3 nucleotides read TGCGCCAGCAGCGCTGGTACAGGGGGGTACGAGCAGTACTTC.